This TCR beta chain was obtained from a study of T cells in Graves' hyperthyroidism and ophthalmopathy. RNA transcripts yielded amplified TCR beta CDR3 regions. The HTBI primer set was used in a first-round RT-PCR of the TCR CDR3. TCRdb redid the calling of the multiplex PCR reads with MiXCR, one entry per CDR3 protein. Here the sample spans a few hundred thousand distinct CDR3 sequences, 15% to 20% being singletons. This clonotype was counted only a few times. The CDR3 length is 13 residues. Germline V lookup: CDR1 SGHDT, CDR2 YYEEEE. V lost 5 bases and J lost 6, with 12 bases in between. This clonotype was obtained from a young woman with Graves' ophthalmopathy. The sequenced material came from blood. The chain recombines TRBV5-6 with TRBJ2-4; a possible D gene is TRBD1 (6 bases). The CDR3, as DNA: TGTGCCAGCAGTCAACTAGGGGGAAACATTCAGTACTTC. It is translated as CASSQLGGNIQYF.